Shown below are 14 T cell receptor beta chains from a single sample sequenced in a study of a mutant IDH1 vaccine in newly diagnosed glioma. These receptors have no known antigen. As for time point: week 47, end of study. Doses comprised 300 ug of mutant IDH1 20-mer peptide each, plus topical imiquimod. Clones were read by immunoSEQ multiplex PCR, and TCRdb kept only the in-frame ones, dropping some. The table shows about 94,000 clones, with 89% occurring only once. Specimen: PBMCs, collected from a glioma patient whose treatment included an IDH1 peptide vaccine. The receptors come from a woman between 45 and 60 years old with glioma.

The genes are TRBV9 and TRBJ1-2, with D perhaps matching TRBD1 (5 bases). CDR1 and CDR2 from the germline V gene are SGDLS and YYNGEE. V lost 0 bases and J 4 bases, leaving 13 bases between the germline ends. This CDR3 has 15 residues. CDR3 region: CASSVVNGQGYGYTF. Here the CDR3 DNA reads TGTGCCAGCAGCGTAGTTAACGGGCAGGGCTATGGCTACACCTTC.

This sequence joins TRBV18 and TRBJ2-1, with D unresolved. CDR3 length: 13 amino acids. With 3 bases removed from V and 9 bases from J, the gap between germline ends came to 12 bases. Germline V gene data show CDR1 as KGHSH and CDR2 as LQKENI. The CDR3 reads CASSPRLLGEQFF. CDR3 sequence (DNA): TGTGCCAGCTCACCCCGGTTGTTGGGTGAGCAGTTCTTC. Full variable domain (rest looked up from reference TRBV18 and TRBJ2-1): NAGVMQNPRHLVRRRGQEARLRCSPMKGHSHVYWYRQLPEEGLKFMVYLQKENIIDESGMPKERFSAEFPKEGPSILRIQQVVRGDSAAYFCASSPRLLGEQFFGPGTRLTVL.

Written as DNA, the CDR3 is TGCGCCAGCAGTTTATACGGGACTGAAGCTTTCTTT. Encoded protein: CASSLYGTEAFF. This chain connects TRBV10-2 to TRBJ1-1, with D unresolved. CDR3 length: 12 residues. CDR1 is WSHSY and CDR2 is SAAADI in the germline V gene. V lost 5 bases and J 5 bases, leaving 9 bases between the germline ends.

This rearrangement joins TRBV5-1 to TRBJ2-6, with unresolved D. Germline V lookup: CDR1 SGHRS, CDR2 YFSETQ. Deletions cut 1 base from V and 3 bases from J, with 5 bases between. The CDR3 loop spans 14 amino acids. The CDR3 reads CASSLRVGANVLTF. CDR3 nucleotide sequence: TGCGCCAGCAGCTTGAGGGTTGGGGCCAACGTCCTGACTTTC.

The chain has TRBV28 and TRBJ2-1, with TRBD2 identical over 9 bases. Trimming took 4 bases from V and 9 from J; bases not matched to a gene: 10. Germline CDR1 is MDHEN and CDR2 is SYDVKM. CDR3 length equals 15 residues. The CDR3: CASSSLAGPSGEQFF. CDR3 bases: TGTGCCAGCAGTTCACTAGCGGGCCCTTCGGGTGAGCAGTTCTTC.

With regard to this clone: Other DNA sequences in the same sample also yield this CDR3. Written as DNA, the CDR3 is TGTGCCAGTAGTATACTTTCGACAGGGGCCTACGAGCAGTACTTC. Amino acid sequence: CASSILSTGAYEQYF. The chain employs TRBV19 and TRBJ2-7, with TRBD1 identical over 8 bases. Germline assignment: CDR1 LNHDA and CDR2 SQIVND (reference sequence). The CDR3 extends over 15 amino acids. The V segment lost 2 bases and the J segment 2 bases; nucleotides outside the gene matches: 5.

This clone was observed once. The J gene is TRBJ1-2, the V gene TRBV2, with D unclear. Germline CDR1 SNHLY, CDR2 FYNNEI. This CDR3 contains 13 residues. Trimming stripped 7 bases from V and 2 bases from J, with 11 bases between. The CDR3 DNA reads as TGTGCCAGCACCCGGGATCGAAACTATGGCTACACCTTC. It specifies CASTRDRNYGYTF.

The V call is TRBV11-2, the J call TRBJ2-3; no clear D gene. This CDR3 is 13 amino acids long. CDR1 and CDR2 (germline): SGHAT, FQNNGV. V lost 3 bases and J lost 5, with 9 bases in between. In nucleotides, the CDR3 is TGTGCCAGCAGCTTGGCTATGGTAGATACGCAGTATTTT. It translates to CASSLAMVDTQYF. The full variable domain, rest sourced from reference TRBV11-2 and TRBJ2-3, is EAGVAQSPRYKIIEKRQSVAFWCNPISGHATLYWYQQILGQGPKLLIQFQNNGVVDDSQLPKDRFSAERLKGVDSTLKIQPAKLEDSAVYLCASSLAMVDTQYFGPGTRLTVL.

The V gene is TRBV29-1, the J gene TRBJ1-2; D is perhaps TRBD1 (5 bases). Deletions cut 5 bases from V and 2 bases from J, with 18 bases between. Germline CDR1 and CDR2: SQVTM and ANQGSEA. The CDR3 has 15 residues. Here the CDR3 reads CSVPGPSSPNYGYTF. In DNA, the CDR3 is TGCAGCGTTCCGGGACCCTCGTCCCCAAACTATGGCTACACCTTC.

This sequence joins TRBV9 and TRBJ2-3; 7 bases map to TRBD2. The ends lost 1 base at V and 2 bases at J; junction bases unmatched: 4. CDR3 size: 15 residues. Germline CDR1 and CDR2: SGDLS and YYNGEE. The DNA for the CDR3 is TGTGCCAGCAGCGTACGGGGAGGGAACACAGATACGCAGTATTTT. Translating gives CASSVRGGNTDTQYF.

V is TRBV19 and J is TRBJ2-5; TRBD2 matches 11 bases. Germline V lookup: CDR1 LNHDA, CDR2 SQIVND (reference sequence). Losses at the gene ends were 4 bases for V and 4 bases for J; bases not matched to a gene: 2. There are 14 residues in the CDR3. DNA for the CDR3: TGTGCCAGTAGTACAGGACTAGCGGGAGAGACCCAGTACTTC. It specifies CASSTGLAGETQYF. Based on the CDR3 plus reference TRBV19 and TRBJ2-5, the full variable domain is DGGITQSPKYLFRKEGQNVTLSCEQNLNHDAMYWYRQDPGQGLRLIYYSQIVNDFQKGDIAEGYSVSREKKESFPLTVTSAQKNPTAFYLCASSTGLAGETQYFGPGTRLLVL.

The chain couples TRBV7-2 to TRBJ1-4; TRBD1 aligns across 7 bases. From germline, CDR1 is SGHTA and CDR2 FQGNSA. V trimming: 5 bases; J trimming: 8 bases; junction bases outside the gene matches: 11. There are 15 residues in the CDR3. The chain's CDR3 is CASSPRRQGGEKLFF. In DNA, the CDR3 is TGTGCCAGCAGCCCTCGCCGACAGGGTGGGGAAAAACTGTTTTTT. Drawing the rest from reference TRBV7-2 and TRBJ1-4, the complete variable domain is GAGVSQSPSNKVTEKGKDVELRCDPISGHTALYWYRQSLGQGLEFLIYFQGNSAPDKSGLPSDRFSAERTGGSVSTLTIQRTQQEDSAVYLCASSPRRQGGEKLFFGSGTQLSVL.

The chain has TRBV6-1 and TRBJ1-1; no clear D gene. Germline CDR1 is MNHNS and CDR2 is SASEGT. The CDR3 is 14 amino acids. V lost 4 bases, J lost 2 bases, and 11 bases lay in between. CDR3 sequence reads: CASSVSDENTEAFF. The CDR3 bases are TGTGCCAGCAGTGTTTCAGATGAAAACACTGAAGCTTTCTTT.

The chain has TRBV27 and TRBJ2-6; a possible D gene is TRBD1 (6 bases). The CDR3 runs to 15 residues. V was trimmed by 6 bases and J by 0 bases, leaving 9 bases between them. The germline CDR1 and CDR2 sequences are MNHEY and SMNVEV (reference sequence). CDR3 loop: CASSRGGSGANVLTF. CDR3 DNA: TGTGCCAGCAGCCGAGGGGGCTCTGGGGCCAACGTCCTGACTTTC. The entire variable domain, with the rest obtained from reference TRBV27 and TRBJ2-6, is as follows: EAQVTQNPRYLITVTGKKLTVTCSQNMNHEYMSWYRQDPGLGLRQIYYSMNVEVTDKGDVPEGYKVSRKEKRNFPLILESPSPNQTSLYFCASSRGGSGANVLTFGAGSRLTVL.